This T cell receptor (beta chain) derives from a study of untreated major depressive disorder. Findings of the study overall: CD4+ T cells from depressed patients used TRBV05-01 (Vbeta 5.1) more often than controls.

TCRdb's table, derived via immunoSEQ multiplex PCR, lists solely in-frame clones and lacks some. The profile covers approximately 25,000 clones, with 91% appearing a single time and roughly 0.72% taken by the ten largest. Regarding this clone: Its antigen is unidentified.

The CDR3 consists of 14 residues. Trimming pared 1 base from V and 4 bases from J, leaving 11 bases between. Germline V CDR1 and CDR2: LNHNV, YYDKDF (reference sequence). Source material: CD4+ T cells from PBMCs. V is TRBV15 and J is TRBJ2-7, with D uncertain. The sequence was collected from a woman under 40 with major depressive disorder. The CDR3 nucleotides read TGTGCCACCAGCAGAGGTTCCGTAACATACGAGCAGTACTTC. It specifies CATSRGSVTYEQYF.